The rows below give T cell receptor beta chains drawn from one sample of a study of blood T cells in healthy people across ages. TCRdb recomputed calls from the 5' RACE reads with MiXCR, one row per CDR3 protein. The table records about 1.6 million distinct CDR3 sequences, roughly 32% of them present only once. Specimen: blood. Every receptor here comes from a woman in her 30s in good health. Both conserved end residues are part of each CDR3. Each record gives: J gene, V gene, CDR3 protein.

TRBJ2-3	TRBV3-1	CASSWGGSDTQYF
TRBJ2-7	TRBV12-3/TRBV12-4	CASSFVADSYEQYF
TRBJ2-1	TRBV9	CASSPDTLLNGEQFF
TRBJ2-7	TRBV6-1	CASSESSGAHRYEQYF
TRBJ1-4	TRBV3-1	CASSPGRGGEKLFF
TRBJ2-7	TRBV27	CATNPLGSGTIYEQYF
TRBJ2-6	TRBV3-1	CASSRGGQGANVLTF
TRBJ1-1	TRBV30	CAWSSTGGRRAAFF
TRBJ1-2	TRBV29-1	CSVEARFGYGYTF
TRBJ1-5	TRBV20-1	CSAFAGSWGSNQPQHF
-	TRBV28	CASSSPLGTSGSTYEQYF
TRBJ2-1	TRBV5-1	CASSLSQGIDEQFF
TRBJ2-7	TRBV20-1	CSASGGYLDYEQYF
TRBJ1-4	TRBV4-1	CASSQDPGVNEKLFF
TRBJ2-7	TRBV3-1	CASSHRLAGNYEQYF
TRBJ1-2	TRBV10-2	CASSAGAFSGYTF
TRBJ2-5	TRBV4-1	CASSQAGPSWETQYF
TRBJ2-1	TRBV5-1	CASSEGGPRDEQFF
TRBJ2-3	TRBV28	CASSSHSGGGGTDTQYF
TRBJ2-7	TRBV5-4	CASSLAPRLTSGGAFEQYF
TRBJ1-6	TRBV20-1	CSARVSKGNAPLHF
TRBJ1-2	TRBV5-1	CANSPDRGRGYTF
TRBJ2-1	TRBV10-3	CATRGGSYNEQFF
TRBJ1-2	TRBV10-3	CAISERGAGYGYTF
TRBJ2-1	TRBV3-1	CASSQVLLGFNEQFF
TRBJ2-5	TRBV9	CASSGDVHMETQYF
TRBJ2-5	TRBV27	CASSLGSGRTKTQYF
TRBJ2-2	TRBV13	CASSLVTGGRTGELFF
TRBJ1-4	TRBV7-9	CASSPTTSRDEKLFF
TRBJ1-2	TRBV9	CASSVDGGISYGYTF
TRBJ1-2	TRBV28	CASFPARDRGELYGYTF
TRBJ2-7	TRBV20-1	CSAASGGGSYEQYF